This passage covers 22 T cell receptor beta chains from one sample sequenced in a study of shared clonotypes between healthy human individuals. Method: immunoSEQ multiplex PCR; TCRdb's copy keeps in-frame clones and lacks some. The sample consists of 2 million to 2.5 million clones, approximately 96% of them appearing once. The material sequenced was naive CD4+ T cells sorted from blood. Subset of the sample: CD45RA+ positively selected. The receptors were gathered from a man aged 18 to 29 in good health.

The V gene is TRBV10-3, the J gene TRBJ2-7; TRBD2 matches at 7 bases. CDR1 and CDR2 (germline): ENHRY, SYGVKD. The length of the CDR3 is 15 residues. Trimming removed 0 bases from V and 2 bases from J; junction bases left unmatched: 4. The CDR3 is CAISESWGGTYEQYF. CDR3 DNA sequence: TGTGCCATCAGTGAGTCGTGGGGGGGAACCTACGAGCAGTACTTC.

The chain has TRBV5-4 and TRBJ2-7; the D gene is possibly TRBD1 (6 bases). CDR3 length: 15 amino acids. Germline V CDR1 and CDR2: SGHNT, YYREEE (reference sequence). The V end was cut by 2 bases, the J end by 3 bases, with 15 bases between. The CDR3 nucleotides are TGTGCCAGCAGCTTAAGGGACAAAGATCTCTACGAGCAGTACTTC. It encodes CASSLRDKDLYEQYF.

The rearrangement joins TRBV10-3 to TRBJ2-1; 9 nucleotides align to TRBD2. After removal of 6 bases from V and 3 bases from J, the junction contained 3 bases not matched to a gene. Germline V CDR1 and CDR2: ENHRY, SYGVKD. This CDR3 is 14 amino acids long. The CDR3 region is CAIRGSGSYNEQFF. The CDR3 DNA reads TGTGCCATCAGGGGTAGCGGGAGCTACAATGAGCAGTTCTTC.

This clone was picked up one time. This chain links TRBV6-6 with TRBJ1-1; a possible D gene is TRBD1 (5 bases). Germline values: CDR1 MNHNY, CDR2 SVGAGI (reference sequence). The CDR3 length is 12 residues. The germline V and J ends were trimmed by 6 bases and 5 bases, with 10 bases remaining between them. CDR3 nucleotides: TGTGCCAGCAGATGGGGGAGGACTGAAGCTTTCTTT. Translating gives CASRWGRTEAFF.

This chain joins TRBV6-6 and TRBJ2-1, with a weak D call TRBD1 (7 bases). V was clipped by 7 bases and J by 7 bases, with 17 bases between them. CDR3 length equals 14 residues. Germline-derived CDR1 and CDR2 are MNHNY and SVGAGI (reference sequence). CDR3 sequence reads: CASNRQGGMNEQFF. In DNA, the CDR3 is TGTGCCAGCAACCGACAGGGAGGAATGAATGAGCAGTTCTTC.

The DNA for the CDR3 is TGTGCCAGCAGCTTAGTTGACATGGGGGGCTACACCTTC. Its protein product is CASSLVDMGGYTF. The genes are TRBV7-9 and TRBJ1-2, with D hard to call. Germline V gene sequence: CDR1 SEHNR, CDR2 FQNEAQ (reference sequence). The CDR3 length is 13 residues. Trimming removed 1 base from V and 8 bases from J, with 11 bases in between.

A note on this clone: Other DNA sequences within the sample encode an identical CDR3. CDR3: CASSPDYEQYF. The CDR3 region has the DNA TGTGCCAGCTCACCAGACTACGAGCAGTACTTC. The rearrangement links TRBV18 to TRBJ2-7, with no clear D. In germline, CDR1 is KGHSH, CDR2 LQKENI. The CDR3 is 11 residues long. Trimming pared 2 bases from V and 3 bases from J, leaving 2 bases between.

The CDR3 coding sequence is TGTGCCAGCAGCCAAGTTGCAGGACCTAATTCACCCCTCCACTTT. Its protein is CASSQVAGPNSPLHF. The chain employs TRBV14 and TRBJ1-6, with D uncertain. V was cut by 1 base and J by 6 bases, with 10 bases left in between. Germline lookup yields CDR1 SGHDN and CDR2 FVKESK. The CDR3 has 15 residues.

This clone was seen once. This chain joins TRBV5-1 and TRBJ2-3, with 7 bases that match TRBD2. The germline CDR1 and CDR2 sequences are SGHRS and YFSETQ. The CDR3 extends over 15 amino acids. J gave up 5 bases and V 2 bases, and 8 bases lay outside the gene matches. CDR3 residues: CASSLTSAPVDTQYF. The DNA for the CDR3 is TGCGCCAGCAGCTTAACTAGCGCCCCCGTAGATACGCAGTATTTT.

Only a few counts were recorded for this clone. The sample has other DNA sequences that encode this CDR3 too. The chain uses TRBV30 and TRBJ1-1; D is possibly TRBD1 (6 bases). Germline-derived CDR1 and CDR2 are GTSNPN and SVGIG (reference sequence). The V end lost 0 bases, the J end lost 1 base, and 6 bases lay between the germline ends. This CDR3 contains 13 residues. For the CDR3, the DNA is TGTGCCTGGAGTGTACAGGGGAACACTGAAGCTTTCTTT. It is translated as CAWSVQGNTEAFF.

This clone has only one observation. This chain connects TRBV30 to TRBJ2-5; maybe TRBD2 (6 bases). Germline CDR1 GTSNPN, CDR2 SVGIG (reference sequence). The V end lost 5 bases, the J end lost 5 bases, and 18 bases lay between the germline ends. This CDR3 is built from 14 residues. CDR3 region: CAWGLGGTRETQYF. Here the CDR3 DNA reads TGTGCCTGGGGACTCGGCGGGACGAGGGAGACCCAGTACTTC.

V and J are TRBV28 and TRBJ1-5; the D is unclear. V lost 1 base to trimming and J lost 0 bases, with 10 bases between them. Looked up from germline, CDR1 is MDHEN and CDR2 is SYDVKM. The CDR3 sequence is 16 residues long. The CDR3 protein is CASSLLVSLSNQPQHF. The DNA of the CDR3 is TGTGCCAGCAGTTTATTAGTCTCCCTTAGCAATCAGCCCCAGCATTTT.

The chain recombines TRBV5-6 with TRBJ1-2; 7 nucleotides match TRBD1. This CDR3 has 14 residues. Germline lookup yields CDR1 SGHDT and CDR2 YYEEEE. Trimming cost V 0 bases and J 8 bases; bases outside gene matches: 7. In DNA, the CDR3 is TGTGCCAGCAGCTTGGATGACAGGGTGAACGGCTACACCTTC. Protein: CASSLDDRVNGYTF.

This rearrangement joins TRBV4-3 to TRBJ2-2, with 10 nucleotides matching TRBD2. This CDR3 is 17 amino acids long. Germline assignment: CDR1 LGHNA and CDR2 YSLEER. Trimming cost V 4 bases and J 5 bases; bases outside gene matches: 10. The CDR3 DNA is TGCGCCAGCAGCCCCTCGGGGAAGCGGGAGGGGACCGGGGAGCTGTTTTTT. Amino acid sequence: CASSPSGKREGTGELFF.

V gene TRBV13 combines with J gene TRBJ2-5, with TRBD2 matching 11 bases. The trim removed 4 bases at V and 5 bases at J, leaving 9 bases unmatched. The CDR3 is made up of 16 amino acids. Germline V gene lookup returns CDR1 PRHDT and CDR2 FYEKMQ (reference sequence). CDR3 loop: CASSYYSGGADETQYF. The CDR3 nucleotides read TGTGCCAGCAGCTATTATAGCGGGGGGGCCGATGAGACCCAGTACTTC.

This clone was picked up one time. In nucleotides, the CDR3 is TGTGCCAGCAGCAAGGGACAGGGGGCGATTGAAGCTTTCTTT. Amino acids: CASSKGQGAIEAFF. This sequence joins TRBV9 and TRBJ1-1; 12 bases are shared with TRBD1. The CDR3 is 14 amino acids. The junction had 5 bases not matched to a gene; V was cut back by 4 bases and J by 7 bases. Germline V CDR1 and CDR2: SGDLS, YYNGEE. The full variable domain, its missing parts supplied by reference TRBV9 and TRBJ1-1, is DSGVTQTPKHLITATGQRVTLRCSPRSGDLSVYWYQQSLDQGLQFLIQYYNGEERAKGNILERFSAQQFPDLHSELNLSSLELGDSALYFCASSKGQGAIEAFFGQGTRLTVV.

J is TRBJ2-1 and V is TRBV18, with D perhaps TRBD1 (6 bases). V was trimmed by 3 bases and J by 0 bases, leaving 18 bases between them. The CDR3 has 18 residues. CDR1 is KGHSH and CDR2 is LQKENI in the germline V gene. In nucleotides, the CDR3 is TGTGCCAGCTCACCCCCGGGACAAATGATGAGCTCCTACAATGAGCAGTTCTTC. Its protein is CASSPPGQMMSSYNEQFF.

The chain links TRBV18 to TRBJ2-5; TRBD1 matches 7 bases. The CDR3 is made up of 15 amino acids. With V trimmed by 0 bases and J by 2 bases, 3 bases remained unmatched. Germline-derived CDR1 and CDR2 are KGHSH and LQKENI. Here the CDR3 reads CASSPPMGQQETQYF. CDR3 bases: TGTGCCAGCTCACCACCGATGGGACAGCAAGAGACCCAGTACTTC.

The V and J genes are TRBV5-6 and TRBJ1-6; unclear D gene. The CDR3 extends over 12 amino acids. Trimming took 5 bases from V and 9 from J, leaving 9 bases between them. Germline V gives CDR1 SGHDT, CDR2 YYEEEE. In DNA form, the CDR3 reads TGTGCCAGCAGGTTAGGCGGTTCACCCCTCCACTTT. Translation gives CASRLGGSPLHF. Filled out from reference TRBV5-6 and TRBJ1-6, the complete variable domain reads DAGVTQSPTHLIKTRGQQVTLRCSPKSGHDTVSWYQQALGQGPQFIFQYYEEEERQRGNFPDRFSGHQFPNYSSELNVNALLLGDSALYLCASRLGGSPLHFGNGTRLTVT.

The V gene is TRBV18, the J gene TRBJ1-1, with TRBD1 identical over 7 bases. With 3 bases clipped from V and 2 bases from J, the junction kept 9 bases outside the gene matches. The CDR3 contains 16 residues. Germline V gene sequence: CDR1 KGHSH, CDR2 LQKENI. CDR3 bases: TGTGCCAGCTCACCTCGACAGGGTTTAATCAACACTGAAGCTTTCTTT. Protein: CASSPRQGLINTEAFF.

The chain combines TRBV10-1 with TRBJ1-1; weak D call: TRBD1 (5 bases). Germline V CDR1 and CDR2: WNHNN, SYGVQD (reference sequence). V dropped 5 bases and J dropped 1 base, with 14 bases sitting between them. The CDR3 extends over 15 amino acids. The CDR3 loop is CASSSHRTRNTEAFF. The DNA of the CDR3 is TGCGCCAGCAGTTCCCACCGGACAAGGAACACTGAAGCTTTCTTT.

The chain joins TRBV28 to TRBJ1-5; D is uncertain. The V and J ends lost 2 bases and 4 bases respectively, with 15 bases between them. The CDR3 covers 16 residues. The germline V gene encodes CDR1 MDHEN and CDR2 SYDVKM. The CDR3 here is CASSLRFGPGNQPQHF. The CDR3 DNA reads TGTGCCAGCAGTTTAAGGTTCGGACCCGGGAATCAGCCCCAGCATTTT.